Shown below are 10 T cell receptor beta chains from a single sample sequenced in a study of blood T cell repertoires in COVID-19. Assay: immunoSEQ multiplex PCR; the TCRdb copy retains only in-frame clones and omits some. The data hold roughly 55,000 clones, with approximately 84% observed a single time. Sequencing input: peripheral blood. Receptor source: a human donor with active or convalescent COVID-19. The donor label of this sample is uncertain.

The chain employs TRBV5-6 and TRBJ2-3; 7 bases line up with TRBD2. The CDR3 length is 18 residues. Germline V gives CDR1 SGHDT, CDR2 YYEEEE. Losses at the gene ends were 1 base for V and 7 bases for J; bases not matched to a gene: 18. CDR3: CASSLSWEGPSISNTQYF. The CDR3 nucleotides read TGTGCCAGCAGCTTGTCCTGGGAGGGGCCTTCCATATCAAATACGCAGTATTTT.

The chain carries TRBV6-5 and TRBJ1-2; 7 bases align to TRBD1. In germline, CDR1 is MNHEY, CDR2 SVGAGI. The CDR3 totals 15 residues. Trimming removed 0 bases from V and 2 bases from J; junction bases left unmatched: 3. The CDR3 sequence: CASSYSRGQNYGYTF. In nucleotides, the CDR3 is TGTGCCAGCAGTTACTCAAGGGGGCAAAACTATGGCTACACCTTC.

The V and J genes are TRBV6-2 or TRBV6-3 and TRBJ2-1, with 12 nucleotides matching TRBD2. The junction had 2 bases not matched to a gene; V was cut back by 4 bases and J by 4 bases. The CDR3 contains 15 residues. Germline assignment: CDR1 MNHEY and CDR2 SVGEGT. CDR3 nucleotide sequence: TGTGCCAGCAGTTCTACTAGCGGGAGGTACAATGAGCAGTTCTTC. Its protein product is CASSSTSGRYNEQFF.

This clone has only a few counts. The chain has TRBV29-1 and TRBJ2-1; weak D call: TRBD2 (5 bases). The V end was cut by 2 bases, the J end by 7 bases, with 9 bases between. CDR1 is SQVTM, CDR2 ANQGSEA, per germline. CDR3 size: 12 residues. The CDR3 coding sequence is TGCAGCGTTGAACGCGGAGGAAATGAGCAGTTCTTC. Protein sequence: CSVERGGNEQFF.

This chain links TRBV5-1 with TRBJ1-2; 7 positions agree with TRBD1. The CDR3 is made up of 13 amino acids. Unmatched junction bases numbered 5, after V lost 5 bases and J lost 4 bases. Germline V gene data show CDR1 as SGHRS and CDR2 as YFSETQ. CDR3 loop: CASRAGTVYGYTF. The DNA of the CDR3 is TGCGCCAGCAGGGCAGGGACAGTCTATGGCTACACCTTC.

CDR3 amino acids: CATAESKNYGYTF. DNA of the CDR3: TGTGCCACAGCGGAGAGCAAGAACTATGGCTACACCTTC. The genes are TRBV6-5 and TRBJ1-2; D unresolved. This CDR3 spans 13 amino acids. Trimming left V 10 bases short and J 2 bases short, with 14 bases between. Germline V lookup: CDR1 MNHEY, CDR2 SVGAGI.

The V and J genes are TRBV7-8 and TRBJ2-7; 10 positions match TRBD1. The CDR3 is 15 residues long. Germline CDR1 SGHVS, CDR2 FQNEAQ. V lost 8 bases to trimming and J lost 0 bases; unmatched junction nucleotides: 7. The CDR3 DNA reads TGTGCCAGCCTATCAGGGACAGGGGACTCCTACGAGCAGTACTTC. Translation: CASLSGTGDSYEQYF.

The V and J genes are TRBV6-5 and TRBJ2-6; D is unresolved. The CDR3 contains 16 residues. Germline CDR1 and CDR2: MNHEY and SVGAGI. Trimming removed 4 bases at V and 0 bases at J, with 10 bases between. Written as DNA, the CDR3 is TGTGCCAGCAGTTCCCCCGTGAGCTCTGGGGCCAACGTCCTGACTTTC. This codes for CASSSPVSSGANVLTF.

The rearrangement joins TRBV10-3 to TRBJ1-2; D might be TRBD1 (5 bases). There are 14 residues in the CDR3. The germline V gene has CDR1 ENHRY and CDR2 SYGVKD. Trimming took off 3 bases at V and 2 bases at J, with 10 bases between the two ends. This chain's CDR3 is CAISETGENYGYTF. As DNA, the CDR3 is TGTGCCATCAGTGAAACGGGGGAGAACTATGGCTACACCTTC.

The chain links TRBV11-2 to TRBJ1-6; D uncertain. Deletions cut 1 base from V and 2 bases from J, with 3 bases between. Germline CDR1 SGHAT, CDR2 FQNNGV. The CDR3 is made up of 14 amino acids. The CDR3 DNA sequence: TGTGCCAGCAGCTTAGGCGCCTATAATTCACCCCTCCACTTT. Protein sequence: CASSLGAYNSPLHF.